Only a few counts were recorded for the clone carrying this TCR beta chain. What it binds is not known. This sample's treatment: approximately nine-day PBMC culture with coronavirus spike peptide pools or control peptides (ViraFEST assay). This specimen comes from a study of vaccination and CD4 T cells after COVID-19. The CDR3 length is 15 residues. V lost 6 bases, J lost 7 bases, and 18 bases lay in between. Germline lookup yields CDR1 SNHLY and CDR2 FYNNEI. At the Johns Hopkins FTIC core, DNA taken from cultured CD4+ T cells was sequenced by way of the Oncomine TCR Beta short-read assay. MiXCR was run by TCRdb on the PCR reads, yielding one entry per CDR3 protein. Of some 11,000 distinct CDR3 sequences listed, roughly 40% are singletons.

The sequenced sample was CD4+ T cells from blood, cultured in vitro, obtained after SARS-CoV-2 vaccination. The chain recombines TRBV2 with TRBJ2-2; TRBD2 might be the D (6 bases). The receptor was derived from a human donor who had recovered from COVID-19. The CDR3 DNA reads as TGTGCCAGCAGCGCCCGTGTGCGGGGAGACGGGGAGCTGTTTTTT. It translates to CASSARVRGDGELFF.